This entry concerns a single TCR beta chain. This sample was taken from a study of regulatory T cells in long-lasting Graves disease. CDR3-region Arm-PCR and iRepertoire HTBI primers produced the TCR beta libraries. TCRdb recomputed calls from the multiplex PCR reads with MiXCR, one row per CDR3 protein. The table lists about 460,000 distinct CDR3 sequences, about 20% of them singletons. Trimming took 6 bases from V and 5 from J; bases not matched to a gene: 13. The CDR3 contains 16 residues. Germline assignment: CDR1 MNHEY and CDR2 SMNVEV (reference sequence). Time point denoted: persistent/refractory GD, antithyroid drugs over 5 years with positive TRAb. Construction of the TCR library relied on RNA isolated from PBMCs. An endocrinology department located in Xi'an, China, was where the patients came from.

The TCR was taken from a female donor with Graves disease. The sequenced sample was peripheral blood mononuclear cells (PBMCs), obtained when the disease was refractory, from a patient treated with antithyroid drugs. The V and J genes are TRBV27 and TRBJ2-7, with 10 bases identical to TRBD2. The CDR3 DNA sequence: TGTGCCAGCAGCCAACTAGCGGGGAGCCTTGTGGACGAGCAGTACTTC. Translation gives CASSQLAGSLVDEQYF.